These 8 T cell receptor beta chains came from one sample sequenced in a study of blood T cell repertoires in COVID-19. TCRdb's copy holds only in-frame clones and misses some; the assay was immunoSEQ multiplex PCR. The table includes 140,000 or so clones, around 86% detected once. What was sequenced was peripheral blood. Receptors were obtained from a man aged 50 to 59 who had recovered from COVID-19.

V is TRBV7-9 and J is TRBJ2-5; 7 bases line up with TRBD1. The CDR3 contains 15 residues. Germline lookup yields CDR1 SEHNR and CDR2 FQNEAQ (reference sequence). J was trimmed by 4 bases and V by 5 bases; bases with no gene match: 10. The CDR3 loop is CASSPIDRVAETQYF. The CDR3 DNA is TGTGCCAGCAGCCCCATCGACAGGGTTGCAGAGACCCAGTACTTC.

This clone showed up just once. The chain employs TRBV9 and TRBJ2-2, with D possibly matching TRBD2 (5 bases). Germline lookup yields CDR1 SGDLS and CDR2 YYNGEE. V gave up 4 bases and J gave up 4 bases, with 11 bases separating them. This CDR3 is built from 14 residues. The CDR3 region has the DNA TGTGCCAGCAGCCCAAACGCGGGCACCGGGGAGCTGTTTTTT. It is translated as CASSPNAGTGELFF.

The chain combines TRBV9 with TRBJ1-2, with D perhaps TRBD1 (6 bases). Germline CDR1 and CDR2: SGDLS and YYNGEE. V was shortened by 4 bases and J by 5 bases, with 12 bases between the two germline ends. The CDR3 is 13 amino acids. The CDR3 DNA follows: TGTGCCAGCAGCTCCCGGGACATGTATGGCTACACCTTC. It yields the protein CASSSRDMYGYTF.

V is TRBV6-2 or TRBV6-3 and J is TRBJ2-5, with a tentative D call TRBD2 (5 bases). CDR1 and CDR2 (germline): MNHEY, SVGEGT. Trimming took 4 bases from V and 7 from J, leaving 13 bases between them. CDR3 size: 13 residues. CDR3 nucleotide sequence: TGTGCCAGCAGTTCCGGGATCATCCCGACCCAGTACTTC. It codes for CASSSGIIPTQYF.

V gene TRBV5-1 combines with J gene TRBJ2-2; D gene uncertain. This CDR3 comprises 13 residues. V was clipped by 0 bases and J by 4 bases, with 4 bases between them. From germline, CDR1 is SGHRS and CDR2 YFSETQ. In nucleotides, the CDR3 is TGCGCCAGCAGCTTGGCGGGCACCGGGGAGCTGTTTTTT. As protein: CASSLAGTGELFF.

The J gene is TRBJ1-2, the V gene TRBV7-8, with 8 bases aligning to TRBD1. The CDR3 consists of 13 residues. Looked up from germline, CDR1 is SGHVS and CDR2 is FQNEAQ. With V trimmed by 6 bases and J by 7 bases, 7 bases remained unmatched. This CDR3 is CASRATGAGGYTF. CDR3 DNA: TGTGCCAGCAGAGCGACAGGGGCCGGTGGCTACACCTTC.

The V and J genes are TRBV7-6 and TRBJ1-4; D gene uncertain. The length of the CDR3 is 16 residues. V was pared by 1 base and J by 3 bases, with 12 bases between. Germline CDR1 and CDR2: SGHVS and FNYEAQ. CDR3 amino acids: CASSLGAGRPNEKLFF. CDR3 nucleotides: TGTGCCAGCAGCTTAGGGGCGGGTAGGCCTAATGAAAAACTGTTTTTT.

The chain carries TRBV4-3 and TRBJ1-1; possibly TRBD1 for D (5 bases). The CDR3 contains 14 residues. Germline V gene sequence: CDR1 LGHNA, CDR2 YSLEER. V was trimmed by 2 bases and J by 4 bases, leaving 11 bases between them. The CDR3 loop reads CASSQRGFGTEAFF. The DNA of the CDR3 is TGCGCCAGCAGCCAAAGGGGATTCGGCACTGAAGCTTTCTTT.